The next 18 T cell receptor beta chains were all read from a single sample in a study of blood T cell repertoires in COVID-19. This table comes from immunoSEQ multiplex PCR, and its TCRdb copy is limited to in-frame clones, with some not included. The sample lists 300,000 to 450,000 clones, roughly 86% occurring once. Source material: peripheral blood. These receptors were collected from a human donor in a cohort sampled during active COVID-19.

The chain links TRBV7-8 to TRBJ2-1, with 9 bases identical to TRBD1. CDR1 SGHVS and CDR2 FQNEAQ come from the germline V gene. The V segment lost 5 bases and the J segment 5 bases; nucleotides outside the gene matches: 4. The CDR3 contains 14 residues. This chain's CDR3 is CASSRDREDNEQFF. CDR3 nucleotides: TGTGCCAGCAGCCGGGACAGGGAGGACAATGAGCAGTTCTTC.

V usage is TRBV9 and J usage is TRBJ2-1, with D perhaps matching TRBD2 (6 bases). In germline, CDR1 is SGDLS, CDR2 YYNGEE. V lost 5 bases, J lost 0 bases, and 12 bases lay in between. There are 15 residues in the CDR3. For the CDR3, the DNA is TGTGCCAGCAGTAAGACTAGTAGCTCCTACAATGAGCAGTTCTTC. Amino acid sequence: CASSKTSSSYNEQFF.

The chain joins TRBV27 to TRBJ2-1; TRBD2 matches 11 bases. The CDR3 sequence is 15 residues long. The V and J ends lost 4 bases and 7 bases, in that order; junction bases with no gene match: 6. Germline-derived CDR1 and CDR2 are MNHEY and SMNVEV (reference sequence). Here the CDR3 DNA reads TGTGCCAGCAGTTCCCCTAGCGGGAGGTTAAATGAGCAGTTCTTC. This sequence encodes CASSSPSGRLNEQFF.

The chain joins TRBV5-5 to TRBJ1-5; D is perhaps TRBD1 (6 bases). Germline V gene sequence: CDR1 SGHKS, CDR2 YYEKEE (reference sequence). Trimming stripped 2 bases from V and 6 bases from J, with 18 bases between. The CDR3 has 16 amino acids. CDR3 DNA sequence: TGTGCCAGCAGCTTAGAGAACAGGGCCGTAGCTCAGCCCCAGCATTTT. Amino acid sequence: CASSLENRAVAQPQHF.

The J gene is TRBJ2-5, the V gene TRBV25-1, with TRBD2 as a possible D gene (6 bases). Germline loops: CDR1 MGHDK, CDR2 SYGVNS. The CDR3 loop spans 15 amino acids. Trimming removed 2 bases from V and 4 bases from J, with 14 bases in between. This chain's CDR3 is CASSERGRSLETQYF. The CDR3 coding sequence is TGTGCCAGCAGTGAAAGAGGGAGGTCTTTAGAGACCCAGTACTTC.

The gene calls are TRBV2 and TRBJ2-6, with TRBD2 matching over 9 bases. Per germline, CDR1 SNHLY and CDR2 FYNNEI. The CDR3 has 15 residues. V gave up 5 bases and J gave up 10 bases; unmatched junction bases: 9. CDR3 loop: CASSIAGEFTNVLTF. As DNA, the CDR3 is TGTGCCAGCAGTATAGCGGGAGAATTTACTAACGTCCTGACTTTC.

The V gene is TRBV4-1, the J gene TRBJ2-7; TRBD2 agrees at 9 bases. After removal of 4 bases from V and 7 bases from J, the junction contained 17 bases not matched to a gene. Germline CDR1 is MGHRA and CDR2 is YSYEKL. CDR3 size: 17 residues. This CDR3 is CASSLISLAGKKAEQYF. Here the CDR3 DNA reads TGCGCCAGCAGCCTCATATCGCTAGCGGGAAAGAAGGCTGAGCAGTACTTC.

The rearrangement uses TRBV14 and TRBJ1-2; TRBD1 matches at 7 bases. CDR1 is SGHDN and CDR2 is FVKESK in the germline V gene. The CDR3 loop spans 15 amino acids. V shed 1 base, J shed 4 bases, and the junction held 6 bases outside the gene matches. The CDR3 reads CASSQAPGTVYGYTF. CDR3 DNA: TGTGCCAGCAGCCAAGCTCCCGGGACAGTCTATGGCTACACCTTC.

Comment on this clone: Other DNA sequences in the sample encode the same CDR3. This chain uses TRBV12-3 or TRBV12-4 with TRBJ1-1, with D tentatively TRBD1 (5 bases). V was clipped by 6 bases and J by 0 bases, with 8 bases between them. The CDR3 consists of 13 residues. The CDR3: CASSFRVNTEAFF. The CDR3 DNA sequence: TGTGCCAGCAGCTTCAGGGTGAACACTGAAGCTTTCTTT.

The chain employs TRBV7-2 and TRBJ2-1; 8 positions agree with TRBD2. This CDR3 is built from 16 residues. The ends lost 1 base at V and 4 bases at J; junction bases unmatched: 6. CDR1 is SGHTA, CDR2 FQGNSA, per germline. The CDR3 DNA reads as TGTGCCAGCAGCTTAGGAGGTACGGGAGGGTACAATGAGCAGTTCTTC. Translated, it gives CASSLGGTGGYNEQFF.

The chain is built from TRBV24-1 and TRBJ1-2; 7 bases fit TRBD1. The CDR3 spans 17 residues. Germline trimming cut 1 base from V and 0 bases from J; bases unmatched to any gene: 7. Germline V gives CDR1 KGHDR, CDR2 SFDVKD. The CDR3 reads CATSDLRGQLTNYGYTF. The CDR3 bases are TGTGCCACCAGTGATTTACGGGGACAGTTGACTAACTATGGCTACACCTTC.

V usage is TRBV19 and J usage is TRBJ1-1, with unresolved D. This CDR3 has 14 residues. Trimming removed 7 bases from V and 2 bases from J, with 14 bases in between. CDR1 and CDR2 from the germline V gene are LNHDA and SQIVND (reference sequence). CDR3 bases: TGTGCCAGTACTTTTGACTCGGTAAACACTGAAGCTTTCTTT. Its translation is CASTFDSVNTEAFF.

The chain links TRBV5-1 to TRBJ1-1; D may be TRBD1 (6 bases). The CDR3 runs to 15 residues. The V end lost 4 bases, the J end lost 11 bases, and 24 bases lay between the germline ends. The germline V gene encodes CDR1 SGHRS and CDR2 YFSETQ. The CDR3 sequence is CASSPDGGARGAAFF. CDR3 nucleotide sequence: TGCGCCAGCAGCCCCGACGGGGGGGCTAGGGGGGCCGCTTTCTTT.

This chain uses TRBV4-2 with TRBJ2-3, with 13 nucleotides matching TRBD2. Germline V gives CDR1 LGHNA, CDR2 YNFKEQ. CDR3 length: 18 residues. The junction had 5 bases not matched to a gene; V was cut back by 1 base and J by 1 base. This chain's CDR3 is CASSQGVGLAGGTDTQYF. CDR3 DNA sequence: TGTGCCAGCAGCCAAGGCGTCGGACTAGCGGGGGGCACAGATACGCAGTATTTT.

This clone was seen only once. The CDR3 DNA is TGTGCCAGCAGCTTACAGGCTAGCGGGGTGGATGAGCAGTTCTTC. The encoded protein is CASSLQASGVDEQFF. V usage is TRBV11-2 and J usage is TRBJ2-1; 9 nucleotides line up with TRBD2. The germline CDR1 and CDR2 sequences are SGHAT and FQNNGV. CDR3 length equals 15 residues. The junction had 7 bases not matched to a gene; V was cut back by 2 bases and J by 8 bases.

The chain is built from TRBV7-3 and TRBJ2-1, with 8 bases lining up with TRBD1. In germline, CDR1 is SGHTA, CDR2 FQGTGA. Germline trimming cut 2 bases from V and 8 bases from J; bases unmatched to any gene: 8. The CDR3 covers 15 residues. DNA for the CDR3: TGTGCCAGCAGCTTATCCGGCCAGGGGGCCGATGAGCAGTTCTTC. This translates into CASSLSGQGADEQFF. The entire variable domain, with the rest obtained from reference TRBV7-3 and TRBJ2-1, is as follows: GAGVSQTPSNKVTEKGKYVELRCDPISGHTALYWYRQSLGQGPEFLIYFQGTGAADDSGLPNDRFFAVRPEGSVSTLKIQRTERGDSAVYLCASSLSGQGADEQFFGPGTRLTVL.

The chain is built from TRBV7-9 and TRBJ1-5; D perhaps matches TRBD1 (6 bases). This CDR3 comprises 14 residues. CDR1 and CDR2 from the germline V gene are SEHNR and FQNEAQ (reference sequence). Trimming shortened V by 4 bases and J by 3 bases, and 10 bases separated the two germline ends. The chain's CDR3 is CASSSDRTNQPQHF. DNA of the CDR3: TGTGCCAGCAGCTCCGACAGGACCAATCAGCCCCAGCATTTT.

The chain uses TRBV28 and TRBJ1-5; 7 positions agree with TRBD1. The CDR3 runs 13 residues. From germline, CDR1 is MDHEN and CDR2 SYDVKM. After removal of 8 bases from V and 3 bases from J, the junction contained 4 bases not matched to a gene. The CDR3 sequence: CASVGTANQPQHF. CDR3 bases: TGTGCCAGCGTCGGGACAGCCAATCAGCCCCAGCATTTT.